Listed here are 24 T cell receptor beta chains from one sample, sequenced in a study of siplizumab effects on memory and regulatory T cells. Generated by immunoSEQ multiplex PCR, the TCRdb table keeps only in-frame clones and is missing some. This table has approximately 120,000 clones, 92% appearing once. The sequencing input was Tregs sorted from blood. These receptor sequences come from a human donor in good health.

The V gene is TRBV6-5, the J gene TRBJ2-3; either TRBD1 or TRBD2 may fit D (6 bases each). The CDR3 is made up of 13 amino acids. Germline V gene lookup returns CDR1 MNHEY and CDR2 SVGAGI. V dropped 6 bases and J dropped 7 bases, with 14 bases sitting between them. Here the CDR3 reads CASSYPGANTQYF. The CDR3 bases are TGTGCCAGCAGCTACCCGGGGGCAAATACGCAGTATTTT.

The chain joins TRBV29-1 to TRBJ2-1; D gene uncertain. The V and J ends lost 5 bases and 0 bases respectively, with 11 bases between them. Per the germline V gene, CDR1 is SQVTM and CDR2 is ANQGSEA. The CDR3 contains 14 residues. The CDR3 DNA follows: TGCAGCGTTAGTTCCATGAGCTCCTACAATGAGCAGTTCTTC. Translated, it gives CSVSSMSSYNEQFF.

V gene TRBV5-6 combines with J gene TRBJ1-3, with 8 bases lining up with TRBD1. The CDR3 loop spans 14 amino acids. CDR1 is SGHDT and CDR2 is YYEEEE in the germline V gene. V lost 4 bases and J lost 3; bases outside the gene matches: 3. The CDR3: CASSPTGGGNTIYF. In nucleotides, the CDR3 is TGTGCCAGCAGCCCAACAGGGGGTGGAAACACCATATATTTT.

The V call is TRBV5-1, the J call TRBJ2-2; TRBD1 aligns across 7 bases. Germline lookup yields CDR1 SGHRS and CDR2 YFSETQ. V shed 3 bases and J 1 base; nucleotides not matched to a gene: 0. The CDR3 is made up of 14 amino acids. The DNA for the CDR3 is TGCGCCAGCAGCTGGACAGGGAACACCGGGGAGCTGTTTTTT. Translating gives CASSWTGNTGELFF.

The chain combines TRBV30 with TRBJ1-1; D is unclear. The CDR3 is 14 residues long. V lost 1 base and J lost 0, with 9 bases in between. Germline lookup yields CDR1 GTSNPN and CDR2 SVGIG (reference sequence). CDR3 region: CAWSEYTLNTEAFF. The CDR3 nucleotides read TGTGCCTGGAGTGAGTATACGTTGAACACTGAAGCTTTCTTT.

This chain joins TRBV10-3 and TRBJ2-2; 9 bases agree with TRBD1. Per the germline V gene, CDR1 is ENHRY and CDR2 is SYGVKD. Trimming at V came to 3 bases and at J to 6 bases, leaving 8 bases not matched to a gene. This CDR3 has 16 amino acids. CDR3 DNA sequence: TGTGCCATCAGTGAACCGGGACAGGGTTATTCCGGGGAGCTGTTTTTT. It is translated as CAISEPGQGYSGELFF.

This chain connects TRBV10-3 to TRBJ2-7; 7 bases line up with TRBD2. The V gene end was trimmed by 10 bases and the J gene end by 2 bases; junction bases not matched to a gene: 14. The CDR3 contains 15 residues. CDR1 and CDR2 from the germline V gene are ENHRY and SYGVKD. The CDR3 sequence: CATFTGGLAPYEQYF. The CDR3 region has the DNA TGTGCCACCTTCACGGGGGGACTGGCCCCCTACGAGCAGTACTTC.

The gene calls are TRBV10-3 and TRBJ1-5, with TRBD1 as a possible D gene (5 bases). The ends were cut back, 0 bases at V and 5 bases at J, with 8 bases in the middle. CDR1 and CDR2 (germline): ENHRY, SYGVKD. The CDR3 is 14 residues long. The DNA of the CDR3 is TGTGCCATCAGTGAGTCGACAGACTATCAGCCCCAGCATTTT. Its protein is CAISESTDYQPQHF.

The chain has TRBV19 and TRBJ2-1; D is perhaps TRBD2 (6 bases). The CDR3 is 17 amino acids. The V end was cut by 5 bases, the J end by 5 bases, with 22 bases between. CDR1 and CDR2 from the germline V gene are LNHDA and SQIVND (reference sequence). In DNA, the CDR3 is TGTGCCAGTAGTGGGGAGACCCCCCCGGGAGTTAACAATGAGCAGTTCTTC. Amino acids: CASSGETPPGVNNEQFF.

The V call is TRBV7-2, the J call TRBJ1-1; 7 nucleotides agree with TRBD1. The length of the CDR3 is 14 residues. Trimming removed 4 bases from V and 1 base from J; junction bases left unmatched: 3. Germline V gene data show CDR1 as SGHTA and CDR2 as FQGNSA. CDR3 bases: TGTGCCAGCAGCTCCTCAGGGGGGAACACTGAAGCTTTCTTT. It translates to CASSSSGGNTEAFF.

The chain uses TRBV6-1 and TRBJ1-5; D may be TRBD1 (6 bases). Trimming stripped 3 bases from V and 7 bases from J, with 16 bases between. The CDR3 extends over 15 amino acids. The germline gives CDR1 MNHNS, CDR2 SASEGT. The CDR3 loop is CASSDGQWLGQPQHF. The CDR3 DNA reads as TGTGCCAGCAGTGATGGACAGTGGCTAGGGCAGCCCCAGCATTTT.

The chain uses TRBV30 and TRBJ2-7; D unresolved. The CDR3 is 14 residues long. Germline CDR1 reads GTSNPN; CDR2 reads SVGIG (reference sequence). V lost 2 bases to trimming and J lost 2 bases, with 13 bases between them. The CDR3 protein is CAWSLPGITYEQYF. CDR3 bases: TGTGCCTGGAGTTTACCCGGCATCACCTACGAGCAGTACTTC. The variable domain in full, with the rest retrieved from reference TRBV30 and TRBJ2-7, is SQTIHQWPATLVQPVGSPLSLECTVEGTSNPNLYWYRQAAGRGLQLLFYSVGIGQISSEVPQNLSASRPQDRQFILSSKKLLLSDSGFYLCAWSLPGITYEQYFGPGTRLTVT.

This chain joins TRBV6-1 and TRBJ1-2; TRBD1 might be the D (6 bases). This CDR3 has 13 amino acids. Germline V gene lookup returns CDR1 MNHNS and CDR2 SASEGT. The germline V and J ends were trimmed by 7 bases and 8 bases, with 17 bases remaining between them. The CDR3 DNA reads as TGTGCCAGCAACCTGGACAGCGTGGGGGGCTACACCTTC. It codes for CASNLDSVGGYTF.

The chain couples TRBV4-1 to TRBJ1-4, with a weak D call TRBD1 (5 bases). V was clipped by 3 bases and J by 5 bases, with 10 bases between them. Germline CDR1 is MGHRA and CDR2 is YSYEKL. This CDR3 region has 14 residues. CDR3 residues: CASSHSGINEKLFF. Written as DNA, the CDR3 is TGCGCCAGCAGCCACTCAGGGATAAATGAAAAACTGTTTTTT.

The chain uses TRBV11-2 and TRBJ1-1, with 9 nucleotides matching TRBD1. The V gene end was trimmed by 5 bases and the J gene end by 0 bases; junction bases not matched to a gene: 13. Per germline, CDR1 SGHAT and CDR2 FQNNGV. The CDR3 is 18 amino acids. In DNA form, the CDR3 reads TGTGCCAGCAGCCCAGGCAGGGGGACAGGGTCGATGAACACTGAAGCTTTCTTT. Residues: CASSPGRGTGSMNTEAFF.

J is TRBJ1-3 and V is TRBV6-6; D not certain. The CDR3 covers 14 residues. Per the germline V gene, CDR1 is MNHNY and CDR2 is SVGAGI (reference sequence). V lost 2 bases, J lost 3 bases, and 8 bases lay in between. The CDR3 protein is CASSYPGNGNTIYF. The CDR3 DNA reads as TGTGCCAGCAGTTACCCGGGGAATGGAAACACCATATATTTT.

The chain is built from TRBV7-9 and TRBJ2-7; D assignment may be TRBD1 or TRBD2 (5 bases each). V lost 5 bases and J lost 4, with 15 bases in between. The length of the CDR3 is 14 residues. Looked up from germline, CDR1 is SEHNR and CDR2 is FQNEAQ (reference sequence). This CDR3 is CASSLRGQGYEQYF. Here the CDR3 DNA reads TGTGCCAGCAGCCTACGAGGGCAGGGTTACGAGCAGTACTTC.

V gene TRBV5-1 combines with J gene TRBJ1-1; D possibly corresponds to TRBD1 (6 bases). Germline-derived CDR1 and CDR2 are SGHRS and YFSETQ. The CDR3 spans 14 residues. V lost 4 bases to trimming and J lost 1 base, with 11 bases between them. The CDR3 DNA sequence: TGCGCCAGCAGCAGGGACATAGGGAACACTGAAGCTTTCTTT. This sequence encodes CASSRDIGNTEAFF.

V usage is TRBV19 and J usage is TRBJ2-7; D unresolved. The CDR3 has 14 amino acids. V lost 6 bases, J lost 3 bases, and 15 bases lay in between. Germline lookup yields CDR1 LNHDA and CDR2 SQIVND (reference sequence). Written as DNA, the CDR3 is TGTGCCAGTAGCCAGCCAAGCACCTTCTACGAGCAGTACTTC. The encoded protein is CASSQPSTFYEQYF. Complete variable domain (other parts from reference TRBV19 and TRBJ2-7): DGGITQSPKYLFRKEGQNVTLSCEQNLNHDAMYWYRQDPGQGLRLIYYSQIVNDFQKGDIAEGYSVSREKKESFPLTVTSAQKNPTAFYLCASSQPSTFYEQYFGPGTRLTVT.

This clone appeared once. The chain combines TRBV27 with TRBJ2-7; no definite D call. Trimming left V 5 bases short and J 3 bases short, with 17 bases between. Germline V gene sequence: CDR1 MNHEY, CDR2 SMNVEV (reference sequence). The CDR3 sequence is 15 residues long. The DNA of the CDR3 is TGTGCCAGCAGTGTGGGCAGTTCCTCCTACTACGAGCAGTACTTC. As protein: CASSVGSSSYYEQYF.

This chain joins TRBV7-9 and TRBJ1-2; maybe TRBD1 (6 bases). The CDR3 contains 14 residues. In germline, CDR1 is SEHNR, CDR2 FQNEAQ (reference sequence). Between the trimmed V and J ends, which lost 5 bases and 7 bases, there was a span of 17 bases. This chain's CDR3 is CASSLSHRASGYTF. DNA for the CDR3: TGTGCCAGCAGCCTTAGTCACAGGGCCTCTGGCTACACCTTC.

This rearrangement joins TRBV2 to TRBJ2-7; 8 positions agree with TRBD2. V shed 3 bases, J shed 1 base, and the junction held 2 bases outside the gene matches. The CDR3 is made up of 14 amino acids. Germline loops: CDR1 SNHLY, CDR2 FYNNEI. The CDR3 region is CASSDREGSYEQYF. The CDR3 DNA reads TGTGCCAGCAGTGACCGGGAGGGATCCTACGAGCAGTACTTC.

The J gene is TRBJ2-1, the V gene TRBV21-1. TRBV21-1 is a listed pseudogene. The CDR3 contains 16 residues. CDR3 sequence reads: CASSKGGAKRDNEQFF. The DNA for the CDR3 is TGTGCCAGCAGCAAAGGGGGGGCTAAAAGGGACAATGAGCAGTTCTTC.

The chain employs TRBV5-6 and TRBJ1-2; D gene ambiguous. Germline V gene lookup returns CDR1 SGHDT and CDR2 YYEEEE. V was clipped by 0 bases and J by 4 bases, with 7 bases between them. This CDR3 region has 13 residues. The CDR3 spells CASSLGNFYGYTF. CDR3 nucleotide sequence: TGTGCCAGCAGCTTGGGCAATTTCTATGGCTACACCTTC.